The following is a T cell receptor beta chain sequence with its context. Germline CDR1 WSHSY, CDR2 SAAADI. Trimming took off 5 bases at V and 7 bases at J, with 8 bases between the two ends. The CDR3 has 12 residues. Libraries were prepared by immunoSEQ multiplex PCR; TCRdb keeps only in-frame clonotypes and omits some of them. Here the sample spans about 140,000 clones, around 78% being singletons. The sample originates from a study of blood T cell repertoires in COVID-19. The overall study: The United States, Italy and Spain were the sources of the acute and convalescent COVID-19 samples. In each case, the material was cDNA or gDNA derived from T cells, B-cell-depleted T cells, or PBMCs.

The chain uses TRBV10-2 and TRBJ2-2; perhaps TRBD1 as D (6 bases). This TCR was sampled from an elderly woman with active or convalescent COVID-19. Sequencing input: peripheral blood. DNA of the CDR3: TGCGCCAGCAGTACAGGGTTCGGGGAGCTGTTTTTT. As protein: CASSTGFGELFF.